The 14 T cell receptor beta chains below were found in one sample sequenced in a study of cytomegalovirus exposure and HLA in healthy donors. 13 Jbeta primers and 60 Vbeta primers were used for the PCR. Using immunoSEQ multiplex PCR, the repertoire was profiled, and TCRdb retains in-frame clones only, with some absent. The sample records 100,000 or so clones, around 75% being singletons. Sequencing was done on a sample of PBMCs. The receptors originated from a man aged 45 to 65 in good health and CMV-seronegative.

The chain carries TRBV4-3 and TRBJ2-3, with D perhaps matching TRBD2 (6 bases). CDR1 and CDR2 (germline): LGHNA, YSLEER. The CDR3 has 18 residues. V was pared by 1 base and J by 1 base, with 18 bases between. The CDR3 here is CASSQGSFGGGGTDTQYF. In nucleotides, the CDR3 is TGCGCCAGCAGCCAAGGAAGTTTCGGGGGAGGCGGCACAGATACGCAGTATTTT.

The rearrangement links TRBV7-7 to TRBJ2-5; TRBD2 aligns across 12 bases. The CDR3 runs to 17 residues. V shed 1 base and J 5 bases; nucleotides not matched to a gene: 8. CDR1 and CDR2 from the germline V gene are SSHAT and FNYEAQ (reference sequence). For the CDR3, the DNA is TGTGCCAGCAGCTTAGGGACTAGCGGGATCTCCGGCGAGACCCAGTACTTC. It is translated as CASSLGTSGISGETQYF.

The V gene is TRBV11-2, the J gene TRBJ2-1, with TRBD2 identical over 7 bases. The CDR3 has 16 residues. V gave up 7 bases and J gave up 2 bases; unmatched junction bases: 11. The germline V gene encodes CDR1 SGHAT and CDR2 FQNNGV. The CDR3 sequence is CASTPGLAETYNEQFF. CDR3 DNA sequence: TGTGCCAGCACCCCCGGGCTAGCGGAGACCTACAATGAGCAGTTCTTC.

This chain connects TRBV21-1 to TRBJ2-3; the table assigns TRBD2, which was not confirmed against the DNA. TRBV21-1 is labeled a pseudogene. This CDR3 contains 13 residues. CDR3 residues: CASKERAPDTQYF. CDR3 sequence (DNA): TGTGCCAGCAAAGAGCGGGCGCCAGATACGCAGTATTTT.

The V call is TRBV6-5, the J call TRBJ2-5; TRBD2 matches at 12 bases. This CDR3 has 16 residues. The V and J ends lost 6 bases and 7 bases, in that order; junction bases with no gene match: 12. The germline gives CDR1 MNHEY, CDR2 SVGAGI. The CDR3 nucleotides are TGTGCCAGCAGATACAGACTAGCGGGGGACCCATGGACCCAGTACTTC. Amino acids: CASRYRLAGDPWTQYF.

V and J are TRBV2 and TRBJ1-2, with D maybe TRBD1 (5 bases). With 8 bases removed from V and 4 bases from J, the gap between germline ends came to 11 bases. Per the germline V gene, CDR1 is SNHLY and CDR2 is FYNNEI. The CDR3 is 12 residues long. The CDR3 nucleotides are TGTGCCAGCTGGGGGGGGACCTATGGCTACACCTTC. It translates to CASWGGTYGYTF.

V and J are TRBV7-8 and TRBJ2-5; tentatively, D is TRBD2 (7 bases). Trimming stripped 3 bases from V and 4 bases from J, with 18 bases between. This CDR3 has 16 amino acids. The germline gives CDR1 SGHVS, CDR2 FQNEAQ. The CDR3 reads CASSFAQGGGLETQYF. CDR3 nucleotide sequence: TGTGCCAGCAGCTTTGCTCAGGGAGGGGGTTTAGAGACCCAGTACTTC. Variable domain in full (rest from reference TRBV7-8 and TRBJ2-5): GAGVSQSPRYKVAKRGQDVALRCDPISGHVSLFWYQQALGQGPEFLTYFQNEAQLDKSGLPSDRFFAERPEGSVSTLKIQRTQQEDSAVYLCASSFAQGGGLETQYFGPGTRLLVL.

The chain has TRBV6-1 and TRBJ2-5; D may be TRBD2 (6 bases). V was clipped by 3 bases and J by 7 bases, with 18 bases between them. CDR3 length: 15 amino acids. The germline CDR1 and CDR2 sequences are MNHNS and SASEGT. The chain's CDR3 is CASSDAFGVSGTQYF. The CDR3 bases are TGTGCCAGCAGTGATGCCTTCGGCGTTAGCGGGACCCAGTACTTC.

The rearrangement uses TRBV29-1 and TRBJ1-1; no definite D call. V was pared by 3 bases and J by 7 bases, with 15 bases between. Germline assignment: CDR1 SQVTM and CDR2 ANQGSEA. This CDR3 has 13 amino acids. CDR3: CSVDDLGVGEAFF. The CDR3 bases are TGCAGCGTTGATGATTTGGGCGTGGGTGAAGCTTTCTTT.

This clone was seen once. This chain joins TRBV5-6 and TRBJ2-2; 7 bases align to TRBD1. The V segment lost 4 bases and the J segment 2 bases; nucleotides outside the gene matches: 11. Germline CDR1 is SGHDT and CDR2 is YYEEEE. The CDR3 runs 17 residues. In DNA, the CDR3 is TGTGCCAGCAGCACGGCGAAGGGGGCGATTAACACCGGGGAGCTGTTTTTT. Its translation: CASSTAKGAINTGELFF.

The CDR3 bases are TGTGCCAGCAGCTCGTCTGAGGTGGGGGGAGGGGAGCAGTACTTC. It encodes CASSSSEVGGGEQYF. V usage is TRBV7-9 and J usage is TRBJ2-7; TRBD2 matches at 7 bases. V was pared by 4 bases and J by 7 bases, with 13 bases of the junction left unmatched. Germline CDR1 SEHNR, CDR2 FQNEAQ (reference sequence). The CDR3 loop spans 15 amino acids.

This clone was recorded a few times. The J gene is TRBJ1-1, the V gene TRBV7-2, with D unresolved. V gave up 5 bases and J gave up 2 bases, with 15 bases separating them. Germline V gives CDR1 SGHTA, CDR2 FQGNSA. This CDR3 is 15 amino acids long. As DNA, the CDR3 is TGTGCCAGCAGCCGCCCCCTGGCCAGAAACACTGAAGCTTTCTTT. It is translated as CASSRPLARNTEAFF.

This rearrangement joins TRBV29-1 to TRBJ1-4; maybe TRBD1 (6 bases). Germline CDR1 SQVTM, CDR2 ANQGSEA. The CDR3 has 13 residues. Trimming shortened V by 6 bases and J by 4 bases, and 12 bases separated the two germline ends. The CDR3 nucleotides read TGCAGCGTCGAGGGGGACCTTAATGAAAAACTGTTTTTT. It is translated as CSVEGDLNEKLFF. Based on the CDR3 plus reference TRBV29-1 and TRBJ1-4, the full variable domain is SAVISQKPSRDICQRGTSLTIQCQVDSQVTMMFWYRQQPGQSLTLIATANQGSEATYESGFVIDKFPISRPNLTFSTLTVSNMSPEDSSIYLCSVEGDLNEKLFFGSGTQLSVL.

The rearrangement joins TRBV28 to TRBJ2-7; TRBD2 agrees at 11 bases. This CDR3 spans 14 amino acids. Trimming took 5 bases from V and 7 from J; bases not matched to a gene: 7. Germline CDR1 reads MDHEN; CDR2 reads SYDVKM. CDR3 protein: CASSGTSGSGEQYF. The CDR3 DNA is TGTGCCAGCAGTGGGACTAGCGGTTCGGGAGAGCAGTACTTC.